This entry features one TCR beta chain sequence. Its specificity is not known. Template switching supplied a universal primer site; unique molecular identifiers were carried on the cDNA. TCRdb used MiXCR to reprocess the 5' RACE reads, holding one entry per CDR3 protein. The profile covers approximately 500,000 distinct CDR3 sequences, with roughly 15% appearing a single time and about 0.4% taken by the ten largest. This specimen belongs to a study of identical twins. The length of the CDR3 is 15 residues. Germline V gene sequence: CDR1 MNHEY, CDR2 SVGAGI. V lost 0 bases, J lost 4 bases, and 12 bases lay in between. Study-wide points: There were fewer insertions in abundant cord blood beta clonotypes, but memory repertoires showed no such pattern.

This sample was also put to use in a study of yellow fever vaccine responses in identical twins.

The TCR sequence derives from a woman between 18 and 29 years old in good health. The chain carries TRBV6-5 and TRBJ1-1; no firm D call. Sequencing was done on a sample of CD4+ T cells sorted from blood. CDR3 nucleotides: TGTGCCAGCAGTTACTCGGTCGGGAGCGGCACTGAAGCTTTCTTT. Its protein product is CASSYSVGSGTEAFF.